This paragraph reports one TCR beta chain. Its cognate antigen is unknown. Time point defined: cycle 4 day 1 (C4D1), after 5 to 7 weeks of nivolumab. Exposure to brentuximab vedotin varied, and each patient had relapsed following autologous stem cell transplantation. This record comes from a study of PD-1 blockade in classical Hodgkin lymphoma. Study summary: Patients received nivolumab 3 mg/kg intravenously every 2 weeks.

Assay used: immunoSEQ multiplex PCR; TCRdb lists only in-frame clones, some missing. This sample has nearly 50,000 clones, with about 75% found just once. Notes on the study in general: Healthy donors reportedly exceeded newly diagnosed patients in baseline TCR diversity.

The CDR3 covers 12 residues. V gave up 7 bases and J gave up 4 bases, with 10 bases separating them. CDR1 is MDHEN, CDR2 SYDVKM, per germline. The receptor was isolated from a human donor with classical Hodgkin lymphoma. The chain couples TRBV28 to TRBJ1-1, with no clear D. The material was peripheral blood mononuclear cells (PBMCs), obtained before the fourth cycle of nivolumab. The DNA for the CDR3 is TGTGCCAGCAACACGGGCGCCACTGAAGCTTTCTTT. Translation gives CASNTGATEAFF.